Included here is one T cell receptor (beta chain) sequence, with context. The protocol was immunoSEQ multiplex PCR, while the TCRdb copy is restricted to in-frame clones and leaves out a portion. Seen here are tens of thousands of clones, about 85% observed once, and the top ten hold roughly 5%. The sampling schedule covered blood at baseline, cycle 4 day 1, and cycle 7 day 1. The data belong to a study of OX40 agonist ivuxolimab in advanced cancers. Overall study context: An agonistic human IgG2 monoclonal antibody against OX40 (CD134) was given.

V lost 1 base and J lost 5, with 6 bases in between. This CDR3 is 12 amino acids long. Germline loops: CDR1 MNHNS, CDR2 SASEGT. The specimen comprised CD4+ or CD8+ T cells sorted from blood, sampled in a trial of the OX40 agonist ivuxolimab. This TCR was sampled from an adult with an advanced solid tumor such as melanoma, head and neck, liver or kidney cancer. The chain uses TRBV6-1 and TRBJ2-7, with no clear D. For the CDR3, the DNA is TGTGCCAGCAGTGAAGACTGGGACGAGCAGTACTTC. It codes for CASSEDWDEQYF.